Described below is a single T cell receptor (beta chain) sequence and its context. Its antigen remains unknown. This sample is drawn from a study of T cells after yellow fever vaccination. Regarding the study as a whole: The secondary response peaked faster, at day 5 versus 15, but was weaker.

TCRdb called the 5' RACE reads again in MiXCR, with one record for every CDR3 protein. The repertoire holds some 560,000 distinct CDR3 sequences, with over 15% as singletons. Germline V gene data show CDR1 as MNHNS and CDR2 as SASEGT. The CDR3 extends over 15 amino acids. V gave up 7 bases and J gave up 5 bases; unmatched junction bases: 9. The source was PBMCs, collected 15 days after the yellow fever booster vaccination. The V call is TRBV6-1, the J call TRBJ2-1, with TRBD2 identical over 9 bases. The sequence was collected from a man aged 25-45 years who received the YFV17D yellow fever vaccine. CDR3 in amino acids: CASTRGPSGDNEQFF. In DNA form, the CDR3 reads TGTGCCAGCACCCGAGGACCTAGCGGGGACAATGAGCAGTTCTTC.